The 10 T cell receptor beta chains presented below share a single source sample, sequenced in a study of cytomegalovirus exposure and HLA in healthy donors. The PCR used 60 Vbeta and 13 Jbeta primers. Data came from immunoSEQ multiplex PCR; TCRdb stores just in-frame clones and leaves some out. The sample lists 150,000 or so clones; 65% to 85% were seen once. The sample comprised PBMCs. The receptors come from a woman between 50 and 59 years old in good health and CMV-seropositive.

The chain combines TRBV6-5 with TRBJ2-3; 8 bases are shared with TRBD2. Germline V gene sequence: CDR1 MNHEY, CDR2 SVGAGI. The CDR3 runs to 14 residues. CDR3 protein: CARLLAVSTDTQYF. The CDR3 region has the DNA TGTGCTAGGTTACTAGCGGTAAGCACAGATACGCAGTATTTT.

This clone was observed a few times. This chain connects TRBV5-4 to TRBJ1-6; 8 nucleotides match TRBD1. This CDR3 is built from 15 residues. With V trimmed by 4 bases and J by 6 bases, 6 bases remained unmatched. The V gene's germline CDR1 is SGHNT and CDR2 YYREEE (reference sequence). This chain's CDR3 is CASSLGQVFNSPLHF. The CDR3 nucleotides read TGTGCCAGCAGCCTGGGACAGGTGTTTAATTCACCCCTCCACTTT.

The chain couples TRBV7-3 to TRBJ1-1, with D perhaps matching TRBD1 (5 bases). The CDR3 sequence is 14 residues long. Germline lookup yields CDR1 SGHTA and CDR2 FQGTGA. Trimming removed 1 base from V and 1 base from J, with 7 bases in between. This CDR3 is CASSLMGGNTEAFF. The CDR3 DNA sequence: TGTGCCAGCAGCTTAATGGGGGGGAACACTGAAGCTTTCTTT.

The chain uses TRBV11-2 and TRBJ1-1; TRBD1 agrees at 8 bases. Trimming cost V 1 base and J 1 base; bases outside gene matches: 2. The CDR3 has 15 residues. Germline-derived CDR1 and CDR2 are SGHAT and FQNNGV. The CDR3 sequence is CASSLVGQGNTEAFF. As DNA, the CDR3 is TGTGCCAGCAGCTTAGTCGGACAGGGGAACACTGAAGCTTTCTTT.

The CDR3 loop is CATSKTGPPDTQYF. For the CDR3, the DNA is TGTGCCACCAGCAAGACAGGGCCCCCAGATACGCAGTATTTT. The V gene is TRBV15, the J gene TRBJ2-3; 7 nucleotides match TRBD1. Losses at the gene ends were 4 bases for V and 4 bases for J; bases not matched to a gene: 5. The germline CDR1 and CDR2 sequences are LNHNV and YYDKDF (reference sequence). The CDR3 has 14 amino acids.

A single count supports this clone. The chain employs TRBV6-4 and TRBJ2-1; maybe TRBD2 (6 bases). Germline V CDR1 and CDR2: MRHNA, SNTAGT. V was cut by 3 bases and J by 0 bases, with 12 bases left in between. CDR3 size: 16 residues. In DNA, the CDR3 is TGTGCCAGCAGTGAGGGGGACTTGCGCTCCTACAATGAGCAGTTCTTC. This sequence encodes CASSEGDLRSYNEQFF.

This rearrangement joins TRBV7-2 to TRBJ1-6; D gene uncertain. This CDR3 has 16 amino acids. V gave up 0 bases and J gave up 6 bases, with 12 bases separating them. In germline, CDR1 is SGHTA, CDR2 FQGNSA. In DNA form, the CDR3 reads TGTGCCAGCAGCTTAGCGGGCGGGCCATCTAATTCACCCCTCCACTTT. Translation gives CASSLAGGPSNSPLHF. Full variable domain (outside the CDR3, taken from reference TRBV7-2 and TRBJ1-6): GAGVSQSPSNKVTEKGKDVELRCDPISGHTALYWYRQSLGQGLEFLIYFQGNSAPDKSGLPSDRFSAERTGGSVSTLTIQRTQQEDSAVYLCASSLAGGPSNSPLHFGNGTRLTVT.

V is TRBV9 and J is TRBJ1-2, with 7 bases lining up with TRBD1. The CDR3 totals 16 residues. CDR1 is SGDLS, CDR2 YYNGEE, per germline. J gave up 4 bases and V 4 bases, and 13 bases lay outside the gene matches. As DNA, the CDR3 is TGTGCCAGCAGCTCACCTCCTAAGGGACAGCTCTATGGCTACACCTTC. Amino acid sequence: CASSSPPKGQLYGYTF.

The gene calls are TRBV2 and TRBJ2-1, with 10 positions matching TRBD1. Germline values: CDR1 SNHLY, CDR2 FYNNEI. This CDR3 has 15 amino acids. V gave up 6 bases and J gave up 9 bases; unmatched junction bases: 11. CDR3 in amino acids: CASRTRDRGRLEQFF. The CDR3 coding sequence is TGTGCCAGCAGGACCCGGGACAGGGGAAGACTTGAGCAGTTCTTC.

This chain uses TRBV5-1 with TRBJ1-2; 8 nucleotides line up with TRBD1. The CDR3 loop spans 14 amino acids. J lost 4 bases, V lost 2 bases, and 4 bases had no gene match. Per germline, CDR1 SGHRS and CDR2 YFSETQ. The CDR3 bases are TGCGCCAGCAGCTTCGGGACAGGAGGCTATGGCTACACCTTC. Translated, it gives CASSFGTGGYGYTF.